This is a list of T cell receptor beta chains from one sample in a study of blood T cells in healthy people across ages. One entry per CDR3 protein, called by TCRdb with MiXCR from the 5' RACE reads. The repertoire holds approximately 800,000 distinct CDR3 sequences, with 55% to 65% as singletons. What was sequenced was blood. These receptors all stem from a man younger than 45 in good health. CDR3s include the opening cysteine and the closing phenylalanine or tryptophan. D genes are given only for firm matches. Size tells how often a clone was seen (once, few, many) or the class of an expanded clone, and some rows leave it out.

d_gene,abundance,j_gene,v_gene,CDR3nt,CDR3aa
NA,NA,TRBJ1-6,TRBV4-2,TGTGCCAGCAGCCAAGATCGAGTTAGGACCGACTACGAACTAGTAAATTCACCCCTCCACTTT,CASSQDRVRTDYELVNSPLHF
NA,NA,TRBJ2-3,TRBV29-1,TGCAGCTCTGGGGGGCCCCGGGGATATTCTAGCACAGATACGCAGTATTTT,CSSGGPRGYSSTDTQYF
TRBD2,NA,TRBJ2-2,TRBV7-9,TGTGCCAGCAGCCCCTACCGGGGGGAGGCCGGGGAGCTGTTTTTT,CASSPYRGEAGELFF
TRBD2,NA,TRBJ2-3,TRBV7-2,TGTGCCAGCGGGAGACTAGCCAGGAGCACAGATACGCAGTATTTT,CASGRLARSTDTQYF
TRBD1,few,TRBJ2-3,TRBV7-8,TGTGCCAGCAAGGGACAGGGGGCTGTAGATACGCAGTATTTT,CASKGQGAVDTQYF
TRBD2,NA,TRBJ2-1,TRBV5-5,TGTGCCAGCAGCTCGGCGGGGGGATTGGATGAGCAGTTCTTC,CASSSAGGLDEQFF
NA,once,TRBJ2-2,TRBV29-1,TGCAGCGTTGGCAGGGGTGTGATCGGGGAGCTGTTTTTT,CSVGRGVIGELFF
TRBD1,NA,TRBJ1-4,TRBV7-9,TGTGCCAGCAGCCCCCGAAACAGGGGGATTAATGAAAAACTGTTTTTT,CASSPRNRGINEKLFF
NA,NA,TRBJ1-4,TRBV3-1,TGTGCCAGCAGCCAAGCCTCAGATAGGCCGGTAGAAAAACTGTTTTTT,CASSQASDRPVEKLFF
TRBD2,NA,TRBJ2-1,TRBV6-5,TGTGCCAGCAGACCCGGGACTAGCGGGGATAATGAGCAGTTCTTC,CASRPGTSGDNEQFF
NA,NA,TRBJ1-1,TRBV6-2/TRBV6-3,TGTGCCAGCAGTTACCGGGAACGCACTGAAGCTTTCTTT,CASSYRERTEAFF
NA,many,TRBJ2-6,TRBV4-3,TGCGCCAGCAGCCAAGAGACAGGGACTCTCTCTGGGGCCAACGTCCTGACTTTC,CASSQETGTLSGANVLTF
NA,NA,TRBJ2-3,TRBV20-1,TGCAGTGCAGGGGTTGGGGCGGGCACAGATACGCAGTATTTT,CSAGVGAGTDTQYF
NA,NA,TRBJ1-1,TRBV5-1,TGCGCCAGCAGCCAACCTTCGGGTAGCACTGAAGCTTTCTTT,CASSQPSGSTEAFF
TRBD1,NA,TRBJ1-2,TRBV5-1,TGCGCCAGCAGACAAGCGACAGGGCAACCTAACTATGGCTACACCTTC,CASRQATGQPNYGYTF
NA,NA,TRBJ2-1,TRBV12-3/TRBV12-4,TGTGCCAGCAGTTTTAGGGGGGGCAGGAATGAGCAGTTCTTC,CASSFRGGRNEQFF
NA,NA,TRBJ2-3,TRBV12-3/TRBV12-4,TGTGCCAGCCAGGATCGCGGGGTTAATGCGGATACGCAGTATTTT,CASQDRGVNADTQYF
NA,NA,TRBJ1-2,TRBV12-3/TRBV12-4,TGTGCCAGCAGTAAGATCCGGGACACCTCTAACTATGGCTACACCTTC,CASSKIRDTSNYGYTF
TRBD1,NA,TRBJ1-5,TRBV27,TGTGCCAGCAGTTTATTACGGCTATTCGATCACGACAGGGGGTACCGTCCTAGCAATCAGCCCCAGCATTTT,CASSLLRLFDHDRGYRPSNQPQHF
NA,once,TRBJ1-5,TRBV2,TGTGCCAGCAGCGGCGCGAGGGGGGCAAGCAATCAGCCCCAGCATTTT,CASSGARGASNQPQHF
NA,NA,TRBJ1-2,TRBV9,TGTGCCAGCAGCGATCAACCGGGGGGACCTGACTATGGCTACACCTTC,CASSDQPGGPDYGYTF
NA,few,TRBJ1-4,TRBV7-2,TGTGCCAGCAGCTCGTCTCGGGGAGAAAAACTGTTTTTT,CASSSSRGEKLFF
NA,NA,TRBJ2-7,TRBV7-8,TGTGCCAGCAGCGACTTGGGGCGGGGGCTGGACTACGAGCAGTACTTC,CASSDLGRGLDYEQYF
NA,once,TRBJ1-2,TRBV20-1,TGCAGTGCGCCTCTACTGAACTATGGCTACACCTTC,CSAPLLNYGYTF
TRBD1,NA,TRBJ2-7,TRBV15,TGTGCCACCAGCAGAGGCGGGACAGGGTTCTACGAGCAGTACTTC,CATSRGGTGFYEQYF
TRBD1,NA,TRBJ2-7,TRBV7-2,TGTGCCAGCAGTTTCAGGACAGGTCAGGTCGACGAGCAGTACTTC,CASSFRTGQVDEQYF
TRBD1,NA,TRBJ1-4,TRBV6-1,TGTGCCAGCAGTGAGACAGGGGGTAATGAAAAACTGTTTTTT,CASSETGGNEKLFF
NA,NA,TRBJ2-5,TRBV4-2,TGTGCCAGCAGCCAAGTGGAGGGAAGATCGGAGCAGTACTTC,CASSQVEGRSEQYF
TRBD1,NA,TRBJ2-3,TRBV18,TGTGCCAGCTCACCACCGATTGGACAGGGGACAGATACGCAGTATTTT,CASSPPIGQGTDTQYF
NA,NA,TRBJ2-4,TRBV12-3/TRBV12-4,TGTGCCAGCAGTTTATGGGGAGCGGGCAAAAACATTCAGTACTTC,CASSLWGAGKNIQYF
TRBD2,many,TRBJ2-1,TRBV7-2,TGTGCCAGCAGCCCGGAAAGAGCGGGGTACAATGAGCAGTTCTTC,CASSPERAGYNEQFF
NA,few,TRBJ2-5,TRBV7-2,TGTGCCAGCAGCTTAGAACTAGCAATGTACCAAGAGACCCAGTACTTC,CASSLELAMYQETQYF
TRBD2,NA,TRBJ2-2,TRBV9,TGTGCCAGCAGCGGTCGGGGGGGGCCAGGGGAGCTGTTTTTT,CASSGRGGPGELFF
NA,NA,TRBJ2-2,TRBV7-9,TGTGCCAGCAGCCGACCAGGGCAGAACACCGGGGAGCTGTTTTTT,CASSRPGQNTGELFF
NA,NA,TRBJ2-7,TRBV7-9,TGTGCCAGCACCATTCAGGGGCCCTACGAGCAGTACTTC,CASTIQGPYEQYF
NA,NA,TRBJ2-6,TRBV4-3,TGCGCCAGCAGCCCAACACCCGGGGCACTCTCTGGGGCCAACGTCCTGACTTTC,CASSPTPGALSGANVLTF
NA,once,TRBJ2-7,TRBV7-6,TGTGCCAGCAGCTTAGCTACAGGGCCCCTAGCCTACGAGCAGTACTTC,CASSLATGPLAYEQYF
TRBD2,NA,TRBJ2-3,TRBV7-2,TGTGCCAGCAGCTCCCGCATCCTGAGCGGGGGGAGCACAGATACGCAGTATTTT,CASSSRILSGGSTDTQYF
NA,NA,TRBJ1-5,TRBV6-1,TGTGCCAGCAGTGAAGGTTCTGGAGCTCGAGGGGACAATCAGCCCCAGCATTTT,CASSEGSGARGDNQPQHF
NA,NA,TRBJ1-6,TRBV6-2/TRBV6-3,TGTGCCAGCAGTTACGAAGGGACATCTCCACCCCTCCACTTT,CASSYEGTSPPLHF
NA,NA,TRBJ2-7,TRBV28,TGTGCCAGCAGACAGTACGAGCAGTACTTC,CASRQYEQYF
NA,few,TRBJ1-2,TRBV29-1,TGCAGCGTACCGGACAGACGCCCTAACTATGGCTACACCTTC,CSVPDRRPNYGYTF
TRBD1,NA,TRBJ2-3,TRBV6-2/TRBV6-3,TGTGCCAGCAGTTACTCCCAGGGGGTTTTTGGCACAGATACGCAGTATTTT,CASSYSQGVFGTDTQYF
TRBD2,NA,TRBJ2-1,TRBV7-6,TGTGCCAGCAGCCTAAAACTAGCGGGCGGTTCCTACAATGAGCAGTTCTTC,CASSLKLAGGSYNEQFF
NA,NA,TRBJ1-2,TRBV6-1,TGTGCCGGGGAGGGGGAAGACTATGGCTACACCTTC,CAGEGEDYGYTF
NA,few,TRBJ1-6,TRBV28,TGTGCCACCGTAGGACATCCTTCACCCCTCCACTTT,CATVGHPSPLHF
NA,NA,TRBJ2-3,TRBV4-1,TGCGCCAGCAGCCAAGTTCCCAGTTCAGGGGATACGCAGTATTTT,CASSQVPSSGDTQYF
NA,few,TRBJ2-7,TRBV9,TGTGCCAGCAGCGTTGGACTCGCCTCCTACGAGCAGTACTTC,CASSVGLASYEQYF
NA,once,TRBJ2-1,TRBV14,TGTGCCAGCAGCCTACGAAGAGGGTGGCGGGCTTTCTACAATGAGCAGTTCTTC,CASSLRRGWRAFYNEQFF
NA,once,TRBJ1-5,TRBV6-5,TGTGCCAGCAGTAAGTCTACATTCAATCAGCCCCAGCATTTT,CASSKSTFNQPQHF
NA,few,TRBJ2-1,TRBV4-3,TGCGCCAGCAGCCAAGCTAGCGAGCAGTTCTTC,CASSQASEQFF
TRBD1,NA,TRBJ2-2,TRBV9,TGTGCCAGCAGCCCCCCGGGACAGATCCGGGAGCTGTTTTTT,CASSPPGQIRELFF
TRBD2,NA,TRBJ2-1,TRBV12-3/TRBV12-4,TGTGCCAGCACCTTTGGGAGGGACTATGAGCAGTTCTTC,CASTFGRDYEQFF
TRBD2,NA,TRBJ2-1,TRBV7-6,TGTGCCAGCAGTTCGACTAGCGGGGGGGAAAATGAGCAGTTCTTC,CASSSTSGGENEQFF
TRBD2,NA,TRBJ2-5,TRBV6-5,TGTGCCAGCAGCAGAACGGGACTAGAGAAGACCCAGTACTTC,CASSRTGLEKTQYF